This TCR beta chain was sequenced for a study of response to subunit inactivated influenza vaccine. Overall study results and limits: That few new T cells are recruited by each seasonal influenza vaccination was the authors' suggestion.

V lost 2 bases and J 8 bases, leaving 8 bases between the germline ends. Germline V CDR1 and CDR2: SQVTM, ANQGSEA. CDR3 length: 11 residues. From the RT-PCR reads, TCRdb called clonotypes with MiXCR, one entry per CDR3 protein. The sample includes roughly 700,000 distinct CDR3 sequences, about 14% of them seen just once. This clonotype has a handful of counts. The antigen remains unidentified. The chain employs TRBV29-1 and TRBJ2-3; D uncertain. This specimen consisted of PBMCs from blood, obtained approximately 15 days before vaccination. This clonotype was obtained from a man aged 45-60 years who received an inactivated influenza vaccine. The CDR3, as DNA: TGCAGCGTTGAAATGGTTGGTACGCAGTATTTT. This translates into CSVEMVGTQYF.